This T cell receptor beta chain was captured in a study of T-cell memory formation after mild COVID-19. Study context: Most TCR clusters belonged to a single donor.

With 6 bases clipped from V and 6 bases from J, the junction kept 14 bases outside the gene matches. Germline CDR1 reads DFQATT; CDR2 reads SNEGSKA (reference sequence). This CDR3 has 15 amino acids. For this clonotype: The antigen is not known.

Regarding the study as a whole: Those CD4+ clones that contracted were mainly in CM and EM (CD8+ ones in EMRA). SARS-CoV-2 specificity of second-wave clones peaking day 37 was unconfirmed.

TCRdb re-analysed the 5' RACE reads in MiXCR, keeping a single row per CDR3 protein. The sample lists a few hundred thousand distinct CDR3 sequences; approximately 19% were seen once. The origin of this receptor is a man between 18 and 29 years old who had mild COVID-19 (a few samples of this study predate the infection). Cell type and time point are not known. Sample: PBMCs or a T cell subset sorted from them (not recorded which). The genes are TRBV20-1 and TRBJ1-5; 7 positions match TRBD1. CDR3 region: CSAQEGAGHSQPQHF. CDR3 sequence (DNA): TGCAGTGCCCAGGAGGGGGCAGGGCATTCTCAGCCCCAGCATTTT.